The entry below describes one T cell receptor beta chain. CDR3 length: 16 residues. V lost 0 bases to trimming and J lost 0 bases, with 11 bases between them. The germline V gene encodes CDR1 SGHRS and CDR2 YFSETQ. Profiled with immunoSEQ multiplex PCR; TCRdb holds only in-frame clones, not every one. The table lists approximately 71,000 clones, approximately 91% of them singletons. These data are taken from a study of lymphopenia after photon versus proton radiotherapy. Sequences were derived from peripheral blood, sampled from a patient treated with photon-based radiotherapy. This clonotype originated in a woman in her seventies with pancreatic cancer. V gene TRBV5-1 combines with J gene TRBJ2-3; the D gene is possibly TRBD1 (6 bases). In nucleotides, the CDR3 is TGCGCCAGCAGCTTGGGACAGGCATTGAGCACAGATACGCAGTATTTT. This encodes CASSLGQALSTDTQYF.